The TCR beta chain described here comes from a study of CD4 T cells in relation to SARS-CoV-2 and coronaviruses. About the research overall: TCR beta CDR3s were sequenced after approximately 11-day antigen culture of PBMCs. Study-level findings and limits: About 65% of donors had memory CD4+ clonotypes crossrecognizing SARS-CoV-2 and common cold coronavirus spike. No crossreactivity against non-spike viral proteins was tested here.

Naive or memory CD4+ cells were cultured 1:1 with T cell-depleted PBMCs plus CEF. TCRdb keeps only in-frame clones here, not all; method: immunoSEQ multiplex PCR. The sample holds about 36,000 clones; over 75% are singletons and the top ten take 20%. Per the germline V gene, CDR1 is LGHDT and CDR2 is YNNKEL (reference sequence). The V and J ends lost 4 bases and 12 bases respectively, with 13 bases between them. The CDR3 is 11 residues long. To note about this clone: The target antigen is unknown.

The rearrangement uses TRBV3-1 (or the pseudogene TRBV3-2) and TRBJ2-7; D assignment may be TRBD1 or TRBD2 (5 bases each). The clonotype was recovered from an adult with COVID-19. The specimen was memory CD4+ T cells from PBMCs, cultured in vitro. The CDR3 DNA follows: TGTGCCAGCAGCCGGGACGGCGGTATGTACTTC. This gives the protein CASSRDGGMYF.